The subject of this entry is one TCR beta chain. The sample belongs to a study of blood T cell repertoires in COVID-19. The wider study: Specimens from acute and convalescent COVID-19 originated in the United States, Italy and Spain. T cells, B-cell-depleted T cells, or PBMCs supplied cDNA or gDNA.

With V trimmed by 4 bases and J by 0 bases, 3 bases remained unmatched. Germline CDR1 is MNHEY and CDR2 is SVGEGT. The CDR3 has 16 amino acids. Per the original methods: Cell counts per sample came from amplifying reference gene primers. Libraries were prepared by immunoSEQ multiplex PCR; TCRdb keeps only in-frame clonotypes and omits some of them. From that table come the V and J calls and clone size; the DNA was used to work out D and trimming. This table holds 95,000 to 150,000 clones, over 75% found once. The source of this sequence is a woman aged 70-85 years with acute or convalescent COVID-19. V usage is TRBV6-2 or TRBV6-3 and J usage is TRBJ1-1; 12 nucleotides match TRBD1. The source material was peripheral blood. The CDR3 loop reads CASSSGTGGLNTEAFF. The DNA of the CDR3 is TGTGCCAGCAGTTCCGGGACAGGGGGCCTGAACACTGAAGCTTTCTTT.